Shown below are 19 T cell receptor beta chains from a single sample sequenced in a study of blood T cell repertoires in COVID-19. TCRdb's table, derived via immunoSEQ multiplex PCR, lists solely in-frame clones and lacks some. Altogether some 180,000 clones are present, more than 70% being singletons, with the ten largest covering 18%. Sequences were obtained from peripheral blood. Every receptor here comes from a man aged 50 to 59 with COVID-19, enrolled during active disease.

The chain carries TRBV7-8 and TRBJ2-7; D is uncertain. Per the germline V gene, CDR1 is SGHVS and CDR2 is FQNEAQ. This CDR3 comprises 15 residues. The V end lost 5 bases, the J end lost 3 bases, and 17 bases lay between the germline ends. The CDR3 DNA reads TGTGCCAGCAGCCCAGTCGTCGCCGCAAGCTACGAGCAGTACTTC. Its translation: CASSPVVAASYEQYF.

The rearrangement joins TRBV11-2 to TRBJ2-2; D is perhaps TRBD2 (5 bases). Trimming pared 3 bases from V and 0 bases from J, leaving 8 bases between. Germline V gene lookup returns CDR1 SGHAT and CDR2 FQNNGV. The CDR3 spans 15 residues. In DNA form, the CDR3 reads TGTGCCAGCAGCTTCGGACTCTCGAACACCGGGGAGCTGTTTTTT. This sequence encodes CASSFGLSNTGELFF.

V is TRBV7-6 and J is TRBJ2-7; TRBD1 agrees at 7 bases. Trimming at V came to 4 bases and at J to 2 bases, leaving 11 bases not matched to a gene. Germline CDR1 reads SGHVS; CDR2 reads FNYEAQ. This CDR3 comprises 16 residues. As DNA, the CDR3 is TGTGCCAGCAGCTCAACGCAGGGACAGTTCACCTACGAGCAGTACTTC. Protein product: CASSSTQGQFTYEQYF.

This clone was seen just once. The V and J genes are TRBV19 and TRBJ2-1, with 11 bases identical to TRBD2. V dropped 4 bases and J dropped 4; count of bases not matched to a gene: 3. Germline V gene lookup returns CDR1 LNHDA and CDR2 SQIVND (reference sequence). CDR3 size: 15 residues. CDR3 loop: CASSTGLAVYNEQFF. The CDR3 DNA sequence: TGTGCCAGTAGTACGGGACTAGCGGTGTACAATGAGCAGTTCTTC. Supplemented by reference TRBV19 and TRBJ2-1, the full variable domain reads DGGITQSPKYLFRKEGQNVTLSCEQNLNHDAMYWYRQDPGQGLRLIYYSQIVNDFQKGDIAEGYSVSREKKESFPLTVTSAQKNPTAFYLCASSTGLAVYNEQFFGPGTRLTVL.

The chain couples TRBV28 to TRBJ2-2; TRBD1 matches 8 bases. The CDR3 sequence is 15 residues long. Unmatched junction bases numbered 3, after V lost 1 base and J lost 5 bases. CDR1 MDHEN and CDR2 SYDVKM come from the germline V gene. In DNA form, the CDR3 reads TGTGCCAGCAGTTTATCAGGGGGCTTGACCGGGGAGCTGTTTTTT. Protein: CASSLSGGLTGELFF.

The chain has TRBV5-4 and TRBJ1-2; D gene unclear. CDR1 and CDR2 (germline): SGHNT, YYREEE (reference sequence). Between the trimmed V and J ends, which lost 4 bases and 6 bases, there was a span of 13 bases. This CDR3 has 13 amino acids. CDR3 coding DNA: TGTGCCAGCAGCATCAGATCCGGGAATGGCTACACCTTC. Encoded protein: CASSIRSGNGYTF.

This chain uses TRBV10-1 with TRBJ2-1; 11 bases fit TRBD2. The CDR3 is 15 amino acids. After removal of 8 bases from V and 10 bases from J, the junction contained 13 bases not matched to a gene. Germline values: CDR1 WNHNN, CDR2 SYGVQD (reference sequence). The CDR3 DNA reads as TGCGCCAGCTCCGCCGGGACTAGCGGAGCACAGGAGCAGTTCTTC. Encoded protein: CASSAGTSGAQEQFF.

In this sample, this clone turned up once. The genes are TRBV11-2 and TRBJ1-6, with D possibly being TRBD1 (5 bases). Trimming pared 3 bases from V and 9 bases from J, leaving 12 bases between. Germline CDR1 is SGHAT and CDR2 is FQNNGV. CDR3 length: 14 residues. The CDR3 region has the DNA TGTGCCAGCAGCTTCAACGGGGGAATTTCACCCCTCCACTTT. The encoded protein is CASSFNGGISPLHF.

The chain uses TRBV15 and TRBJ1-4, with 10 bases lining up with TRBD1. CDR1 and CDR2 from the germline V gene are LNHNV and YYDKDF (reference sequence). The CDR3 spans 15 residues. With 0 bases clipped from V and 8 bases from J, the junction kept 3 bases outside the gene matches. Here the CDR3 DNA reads TGTGCCACCAGCAGAGAAGGGACAGGGGACGAAAAACTGTTTTTT. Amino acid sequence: CATSREGTGDEKLFF.

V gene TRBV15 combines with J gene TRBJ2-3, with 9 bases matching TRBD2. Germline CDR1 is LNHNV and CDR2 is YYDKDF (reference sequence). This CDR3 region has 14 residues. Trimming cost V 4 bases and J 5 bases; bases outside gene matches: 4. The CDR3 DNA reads TGTGCCACCAGCAAAGCGGGGGGTAGAGATACGCAGTATTTT. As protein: CATSKAGGRDTQYF.

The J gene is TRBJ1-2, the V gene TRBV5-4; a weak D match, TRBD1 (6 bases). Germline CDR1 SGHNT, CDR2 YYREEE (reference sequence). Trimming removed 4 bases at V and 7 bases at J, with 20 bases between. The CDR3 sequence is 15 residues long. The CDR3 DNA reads TGTGCCAGCAGCCCCCCCGACAGGCCAATCTCTGGCTACACCTTC. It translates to CASSPPDRPISGYTF.

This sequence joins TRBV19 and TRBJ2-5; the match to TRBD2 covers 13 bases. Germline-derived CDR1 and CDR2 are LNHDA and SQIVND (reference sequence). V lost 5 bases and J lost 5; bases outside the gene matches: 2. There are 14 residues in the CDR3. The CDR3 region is CASSVLAGGETQYF. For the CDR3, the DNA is TGTGCCAGTAGTGTACTAGCGGGAGGGGAGACCCAGTACTTC. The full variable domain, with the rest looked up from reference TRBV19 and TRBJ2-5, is DGGITQSPKYLFRKEGQNVTLSCEQNLNHDAMYWYRQDPGQGLRLIYYSQIVNDFQKGDIAEGYSVSREKKESFPLTVTSAQKNPTAFYLCASSVLAGGETQYFGPGTRLLVL.

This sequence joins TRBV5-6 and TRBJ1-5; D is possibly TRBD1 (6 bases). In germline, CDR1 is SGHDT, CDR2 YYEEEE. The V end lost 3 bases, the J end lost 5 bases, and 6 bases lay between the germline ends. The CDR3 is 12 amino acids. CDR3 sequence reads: CASSWGHQPQHF. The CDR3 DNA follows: TGTGCCAGCAGCTGGGGGCATCAGCCCCAGCATTTT.

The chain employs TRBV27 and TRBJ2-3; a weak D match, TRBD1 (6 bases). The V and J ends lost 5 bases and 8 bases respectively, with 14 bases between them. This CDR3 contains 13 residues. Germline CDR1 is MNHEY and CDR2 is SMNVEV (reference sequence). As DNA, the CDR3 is TGTGCCAGCAGTAATACAGGGCAGGGTACGCAGTATTTT. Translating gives CASSNTGQGTQYF.

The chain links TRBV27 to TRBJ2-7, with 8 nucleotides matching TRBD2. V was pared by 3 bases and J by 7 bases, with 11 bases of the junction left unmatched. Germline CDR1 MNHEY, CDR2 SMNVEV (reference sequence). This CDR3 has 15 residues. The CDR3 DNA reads TGTGCCAGCAGTTTCGGGGGGGCAATGGGGGAGGAGCAGTACTTC. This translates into CASSFGGAMGEEQYF.

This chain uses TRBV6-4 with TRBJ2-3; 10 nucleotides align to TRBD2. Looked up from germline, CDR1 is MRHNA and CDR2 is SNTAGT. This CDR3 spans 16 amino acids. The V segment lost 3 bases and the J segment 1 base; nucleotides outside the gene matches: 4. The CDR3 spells CASSEVLAGGTDTQYF. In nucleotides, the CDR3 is TGTGCCAGCAGTGAGGTTCTAGCGGGGGGCACAGATACGCAGTATTTT.

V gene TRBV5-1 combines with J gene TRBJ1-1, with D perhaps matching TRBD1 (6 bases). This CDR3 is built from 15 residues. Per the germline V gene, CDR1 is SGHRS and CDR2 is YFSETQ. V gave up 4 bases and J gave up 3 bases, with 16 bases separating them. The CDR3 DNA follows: TGCGCCAGCAGCAAGCAGGGGCCCTCGGACACTGAAGCTTTCTTT. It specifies CASSKQGPSDTEAFF.

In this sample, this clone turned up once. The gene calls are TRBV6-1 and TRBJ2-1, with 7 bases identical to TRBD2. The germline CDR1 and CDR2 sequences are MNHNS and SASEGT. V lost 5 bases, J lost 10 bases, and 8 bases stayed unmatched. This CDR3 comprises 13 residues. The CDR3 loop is CASSSNLGGEQFF. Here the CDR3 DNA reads TGTGCCAGCAGTTCTAACTTGGGAGGGGAGCAGTTCTTC.

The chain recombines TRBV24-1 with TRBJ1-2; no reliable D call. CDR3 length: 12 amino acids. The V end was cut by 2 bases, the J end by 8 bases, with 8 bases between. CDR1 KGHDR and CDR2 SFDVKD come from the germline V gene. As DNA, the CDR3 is TGTGCCACCAGTGATTGGAGGGAGGGCTACACCTTC. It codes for CATSDWREGYTF.